Listed below are T cell receptor beta chains from one sample, sequenced in a study of siplizumab effects on memory and regulatory T cells. TCRdb keeps only in-frame clones here, not all; method: immunoSEQ multiplex PCR. This sample has 99,000 or so clones, with just under 95% found just once. The sample consisted of non-Treg CD4+ T cells sorted from blood. The receptor set was obtained from a human donor in good health. CDR3s include the opening cysteine and the closing phenylalanine or tryptophan. Fields, in order: D gene, clone size, J gene, V gene, CDR3 protein, CDR3 DNA. A D gene is named only where the DNA matches it firmly. For some rows the clone size is stated as once, few or many, or as a class when expanded; others skip it.

D gene: NA
clone size: NA
J gene: TRBJ2-3
V gene: TRBV5-1
CDR3 protein: CASSRLGGSSTDTQYF
CDR3 DNA: TGCGCCAGCAGCCGTCTCGGGGGTTCTAGCACAGATACGCAGTATTTT

D gene: TRBD1
clone size: NA
J gene: TRBJ1-2
V gene: TRBV28
CDR3 protein: CASSFPTGKDYGYTF
CDR3 DNA: TGTGCCAGCAGTTTCCCGACAGGGAAAGACTATGGCTACACCTTC

D gene: NA
clone size: NA
J gene: TRBJ1-1
V gene: TRBV11-3
CDR3 protein: CASSLGVNTEAFF
CDR3 DNA: TGTGCCAGCAGCCTAGGGGTGAACACTGAAGCTTTCTTT

D gene: TRBD1
clone size: NA
J gene: TRBJ2-7
V gene: TRBV27
CDR3 protein: CASTRLTGVESYEQYF
CDR3 DNA: TGTGCCAGCACCCGCTTGACAGGGGTTGAAAGCTACGAGCAGTACTTC

D gene: NA
clone size: NA
J gene: TRBJ2-5
V gene: TRBV28
CDR3 protein: CASSQPPRRQETQYF
CDR3 DNA: TGTGCCAGCAGCCAACCTCCCCGACGGCAAGAGACCCAGTACTTC

D gene: NA
clone size: NA
J gene: TRBJ1-4
V gene: TRBV7-2
CDR3 protein: CASSLDQGAIGKLFF
CDR3 DNA: TGTGCCAGCAGCTTAGATCAGGGTGCGATCGGAAAACTGTTTTTT

D gene: NA
clone size: few
J gene: TRBJ1-4
V gene: TRBV11-2
CDR3 protein: CASSDGTKNEKLFF
CDR3 DNA: TGTGCCAGCAGCGACGGGACAAAGAATGAAAAACTGTTTTTT

D gene: NA
clone size: NA
J gene: TRBJ2-3
V gene: TRBV7-3
CDR3 protein: CASGGADTQYF
CDR3 DNA: TGTGCCAGCGGAGGGGCAGATACGCAGTATTTT

D gene: TRBD2
clone size: NA
J gene: TRBJ2-5
V gene: TRBV7-2
CDR3 protein: CASSSNSGSVETQYF
CDR3 DNA: TGTGCCAGCAGCTCAAATAGCGGGAGTGTAGAGACCCAGTACTTC

D gene: NA
clone size: NA
J gene: TRBJ2-1
V gene: TRBV9
CDR3 protein: CASSANRASDYNEQFF
CDR3 DNA: TGTGCCAGCAGCGCCAACAGGGCCAGCGACTACAATGAGCAGTTCTTC

D gene: NA
clone size: NA
J gene: TRBJ1-4
V gene: TRBV2
CDR3 protein: CASRKAGVEEKLFF
CDR3 DNA: TGTGCCAGCCGTAAGGCAGGGGTAGAAGAAAAACTGTTTTTT

D gene: NA
clone size: NA
J gene: TRBJ1-2
V gene: TRBV6-5
CDR3 protein: CASSYRGYGYTF
CDR3 DNA: TGTGCCAGCAGTTACCGGGGGTATGGCTACACCTTC

D gene: NA
clone size: NA
J gene: TRBJ1-4
V gene: TRBV6-5
CDR3 protein: CASQQTTNEKLFF
CDR3 DNA: TGTGCCAGCCAACAGACAACTAATGAAAAACTGTTTTTT

D gene: TRBD2
clone size: NA
J gene: TRBJ2-1
V gene: TRBV29-1
CDR3 protein: CSVDMFGREIDNEQFF
CDR3 DNA: TGCAGCGTTGATATGTTTGGGCGGGAGATTGATAATGAGCAGTTCTTC

D gene: NA
clone size: NA
J gene: TRBJ1-5
V gene: TRBV5-1
CDR3 protein: CASSLDGPNQPQHF
CDR3 DNA: TGCGCCAGCAGCTTGGACGGACCCAATCAGCCCCAGCATTTT

D gene: NA
clone size: NA
J gene: TRBJ1-1
V gene: TRBV28
CDR3 protein: CASSLSRATEAFF
CDR3 DNA: TGTGCCAGCAGTTTATCAAGGGCCACTGAAGCTTTCTTT

D gene: NA
clone size: NA
J gene: TRBJ2-5
V gene: TRBV19
CDR3 protein: CASSIGSGWTETQYF
CDR3 DNA: TGTGCCAGTAGTATAGGGTCAGGATGGACGGAGACCCAGTACTTC

D gene: NA
clone size: once
J gene: TRBJ2-2
V gene: TRBV27
CDR3 protein: CASSVTTNTGELFF
CDR3 DNA: TGTGCCAGCAGTGTGACAACGAACACCGGGGAGCTGTTTTTT

D gene: TRBD1
clone size: NA
J gene: TRBJ1-3
V gene: TRBV2
CDR3 protein: CASKGAHTGNTIYF
CDR3 DNA: TGTGCCAGCAAGGGGGCGCACACTGGAAACACCATATATTTT

D gene: NA
clone size: NA
J gene: TRBJ2-3
V gene: TRBV5-4
CDR3 protein: CASSLLRDTQYF
CDR3 DNA: TGTGCCAGCAGCTTGCTTAGGGATACGCAGTATTTT

D gene: TRBD1
clone size: NA
J gene: TRBJ1-5
V gene: TRBV15
CDR3 protein: CATSRQGGGNQPQHF
CDR3 DNA: TGTGCCACCAGCAGACAGGGGGGGGGCAATCAGCCCCAGCATTTT

D gene: NA
clone size: NA
J gene: TRBJ2-2
V gene: TRBV14
CDR3 protein: CASSQVKGARGTGELFF
CDR3 DNA: TGTGCCAGCAGCCAAGTCAAGGGAGCTCGGGGCACCGGGGAGCTGTTTTTT

D gene: NA
clone size: NA
J gene: TRBJ1-2
V gene: TRBV30
CDR3 protein: CAWSVRWGADGYTF
CDR3 DNA: TGTGCCTGGAGTGTACGGTGGGGGGCAGATGGCTACACCTTC

D gene: NA
clone size: once
J gene: TRBJ2-2
V gene: TRBV7-7
CDR3 protein: CASSLASGSTGELFF
CDR3 DNA: TGTGCCAGCAGCTTAGCTTCAGGGAGCACCGGGGAGCTGTTTTTT

D gene: TRBD2
clone size: NA
J gene: TRBJ2-7
V gene: TRBV11-2
CDR3 protein: CASSPRLAGVGEQYF
CDR3 DNA: TGTGCCAGCAGCCCTCGTCTAGCGGGAGTTGGGGAGCAGTACTTC

D gene: NA
clone size: NA
J gene: TRBJ1-1
V gene: TRBV6-5
CDR3 protein: CASSTKRDSEAFF
CDR3 DNA: TGTGCCAGCAGCACAAAACGGGACTCTGAAGCTTTCTTT

D gene: NA
clone size: NA
J gene: TRBJ1-2
V gene: TRBV28
CDR3 protein: CASFGGAGYGYTF
CDR3 DNA: TGTGCCAGCTTTGGGGGCGCGGGCTATGGCTACACCTTC

D gene: NA
clone size: once
J gene: TRBJ1-1
V gene: TRBV6-6
CDR3 protein: CASTQPGGRNTEAFF
CDR3 DNA: TGTGCCAGCACTCAACCCGGGGGGCGGAACACTGAAGCTTTCTTT

D gene: NA
clone size: NA
J gene: TRBJ1-5
V gene: TRBV6-6
CDR3 protein: CASRGRQESNQPQHF
CDR3 DNA: TGTGCCAGCAGGGGTAGACAAGAGAGCAATCAGCCCCAGCATTTT

D gene: TRBD2
clone size: NA
J gene: TRBJ2-5
V gene: TRBV7-6
CDR3 protein: CASSRLAGEETQYF
CDR3 DNA: TGTGCCAGCAGCAGACTAGCGGGAGAAGAGACCCAGTACTTC

D gene: NA
clone size: NA
J gene: TRBJ2-7
V gene: TRBV30
CDR3 protein: CAWSPGNYEQYF
CDR3 DNA: TGTGCCTGGAGCCCGGGGAACTACGAGCAGTACTTC

D gene: NA
clone size: NA
J gene: TRBJ2-6
V gene: TRBV11-2
CDR3 protein: CASSDRGSGANVLTF
CDR3 DNA: TGTGCCAGCAGCGATCGGGGCTCTGGGGCCAACGTCCTGACTTTC

D gene: NA
clone size: NA
J gene: TRBJ2-3
V gene: TRBV6-1
CDR3 protein: CASNEPDTQYF
CDR3 DNA: TGTGCCAGCAACGAACCGGATACGCAGTATTTT

D gene: NA
clone size: NA
J gene: TRBJ2-7
V gene: TRBV6-1
CDR3 protein: CAISESGAESYEQYF
CDR3 DNA: TGTGCCATCAGTGAGTCGGGCGCGGAGTCCTACGAGCAGTACTTC

D gene: NA
clone size: NA
J gene: TRBJ1-1
V gene: TRBV15
CDR3 protein: CATSRDRMGTEAFF
CDR3 DNA: TGTGCCACCAGCAGAGATCGAATGGGTACTGAAGCTTTCTTT

D gene: TRBD2
clone size: NA
J gene: TRBJ2-3
V gene: TRBV19
CDR3 protein: CASSIGLGSSGRATDTQYF
CDR3 DNA: TGTGCCAGTAGTATCGGGTTGGGGTCTAGCGGGAGGGCCACAGATACGCAGTATTTT

D gene: NA
clone size: NA
J gene: TRBJ2-1
V gene: TRBV30
CDR3 protein: CAWRNPPINEQFF
CDR3 DNA: TGTGCCTGGAGGAATCCCCCAATCAATGAGCAGTTCTTC

D gene: NA
clone size: NA
J gene: TRBJ1-1
V gene: TRBV11-3
CDR3 protein: CASSREGYTEAFF
CDR3 DNA: TGTGCCAGCAGCAGAGAAGGATACACTGAAGCTTTCTTT

D gene: NA
clone size: NA
J gene: TRBJ1-5
V gene: TRBV15
CDR3 protein: CATSMASGANQPQHF
CDR3 DNA: TGTGCCACCAGCATGGCGTCCGGGGCGAATCAGCCCCAGCATTTT

D gene: NA
clone size: once
J gene: TRBJ1-4
V gene: TRBV19
CDR3 protein: CASNERTWCGIWEKLFF
CDR3 DNA: TGTGCCAGTAACGAGAGAACCTGGTGTGGCATATGGGAAAAACTGTTTTTT

D gene: TRBD2
clone size: NA
J gene: TRBJ2-3
V gene: TRBV6-6
CDR3 protein: CASSYGGRAITDTQYF
CDR3 DNA: TGTGCCAGCAGTTACGGCGGGAGGGCCATCACAGATACGCAGTATTTT

D gene: NA
clone size: NA
J gene: TRBJ2-7
V gene: TRBV29-1
CDR3 protein: CSARGSGEQYF
CDR3 DNA: TGCAGCGCTCGAGGGAGCGGCGAGCAGTACTTC

D gene: TRBD2
clone size: NA
J gene: TRBJ2-1
V gene: TRBV9
CDR3 protein: CASRPPGLAKNEQFF
CDR3 DNA: TGTGCCAGCAGACCACCGGGACTAGCGAAGAATGAGCAGTTCTTC

D gene: TRBD2
clone size: NA
J gene: TRBJ2-1
V gene: TRBV5-1
CDR3 protein: CASNPGLADYNEQFF
CDR3 DNA: TGCGCCAGCAACCCGGGACTAGCGGACTACAATGAGCAGTTCTTC

D gene: TRBD2
clone size: once
J gene: TRBJ2-1
V gene: TRBV11-2
CDR3 protein: CASNDRGLAGGEQFF
CDR3 DNA: TGTGCCAGCAACGACCGGGGACTAGCGGGAGGTGAGCAGTTCTTC

D gene: NA
clone size: few
J gene: TRBJ1-1
V gene: TRBV18
CDR3 protein: CASSQNEWGTEAFF
CDR3 DNA: TGTGCCAGCTCACAAAACGAGTGGGGGACTGAAGCTTTCTTT

D gene: NA
clone size: NA
J gene: TRBJ1-1
V gene: TRBV28
CDR3 protein: CASSPGVANTEAFF
CDR3 DNA: TGTGCCAGCAGCCCCGGAGTAGCGAACACTGAAGCTTTCTTT

D gene: TRBD1
clone size: once
J gene: TRBJ2-5
V gene: TRBV2
CDR3 protein: CASSRDRGETQYF
CDR3 DNA: TGTGCCAGCAGTCGTGACAGGGGAGAGACCCAGTACTTC